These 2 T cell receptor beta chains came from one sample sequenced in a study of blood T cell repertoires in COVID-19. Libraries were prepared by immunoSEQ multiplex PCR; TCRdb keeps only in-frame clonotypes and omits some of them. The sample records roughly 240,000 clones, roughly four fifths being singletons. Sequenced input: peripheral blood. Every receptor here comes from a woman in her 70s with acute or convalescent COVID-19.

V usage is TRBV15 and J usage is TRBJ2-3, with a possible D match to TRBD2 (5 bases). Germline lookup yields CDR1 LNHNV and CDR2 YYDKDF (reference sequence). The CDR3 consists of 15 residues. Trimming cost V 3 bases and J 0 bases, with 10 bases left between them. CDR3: CATSREKRSTDTQYF. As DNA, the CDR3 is TGTGCCACCAGCAGGGAGAAGCGGAGCACAGATACGCAGTATTTT.

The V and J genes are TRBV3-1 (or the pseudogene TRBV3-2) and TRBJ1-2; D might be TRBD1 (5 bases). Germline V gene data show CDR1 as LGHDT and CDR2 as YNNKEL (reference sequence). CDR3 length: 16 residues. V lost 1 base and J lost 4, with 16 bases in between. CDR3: CASSQGRQPRAYGYTF. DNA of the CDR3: TGTGCCAGCAGCCAAGGACGACAGCCAAGAGCCTATGGCTACACCTTC.